This T cell receptor beta chain was sequenced during a study of blood T cell repertoires in COVID-19 (dated by TCRdb to about 2020). Background on the whole study: Samples covering the acute and convalescent phases of COVID-19 were provided by collaborators in the United States, Italy and Spain. The prospective study material was composed of cDNA or gDNA derived from T cells, B-cell-depleted T cells, or PBMCs. Subjects who had been exposed to COVID-19, were actively infected with it, or had recovered from it provided the deeply sampled blood TCRbeta repertoires that made up the dataset. The repertoires were released in a freely available public database intended as a resource for research on the immune response to SARS-CoV-2. The samples were drawn from two sources: the first 160 participants of the ongoing ImmuneRACE study, and 1,254 subjects contributed by 6 global collaborators. Sample metadata almost always included a de-identified subject ID, COVID-19 status, age in years and sex. HLA class I and class II types, where available, came from metadata supplied by the sample provider rather than from assay-based typing. What the research found in general, with its limitations: Clinical and demographic metadata were provided uncurated, with the amount varying by source and participant.

The CDR3 spans 15 residues, from the cysteine through the phenylalanine. CDR3 DNA is the only sequence kept; it has 45 bases, read in frame from the first base. V loses 0 bases of germline sequence and J loses 2 bases, and the interval between the two ends is 8 bases. Each collaborating institution followed its own protocols to collect whole blood in K2EDTA tubes. For TCRbeta analysis, collaborator samples were shipped as frozen whole blood, as isolated PBMCs, or as DNA extracted from either sample type. In the case of this clone: Its antigen is not yet known. Per-base qualities were not stored, and no clone one base away is much larger.

The immunoSEQ Assay, a bias-controlled multiplex PCR, was used to amplify TCRbeta CDR3 regions from genomic DNA. Turning to the authors' computational methods: Nucleated cell counts per sample were estimated from amplification of reference gene primers within the assay. To quantify the absolute abundance of each unique TCRbeta CDR3 rearrangement, sequence reads were collapsed and filtered. Productive Simpson clonality was computed per sample as the square root of Simpson's diversity index over productive rearrangements. As stored in TCRdb, this immuneACCESS dataset retains in-frame rearrangements with V and J assigned. A fraction of the clones does not appear; measured against another copy, unresolved V genes explain less than half of the discrepancy, and the remainder lacks a known reason. Clone size and the V and J calls come from that table; the DNA yielded D and trimming. Recorded for this sample are just over 30,000 clones; roughly nine tenths of them occurred a single time. In total, the top ten clones hold about 0.55% of the sample.

The chain is encoded by TRBV23-1 joined to TRBJ1-5, with the D gene uncertain. TRBV23-1 is classed as an ORF, of uncertain function. Material: peripheral blood. The receptor was derived from a woman aged 35 to 49 with active or convalescent COVID-19. Read as DNA, the sequence is TGCGCCAGCAGTCAATCGAGGGCAGGCAATCAGCCCCAGCATTTT. It codes for CASSQSRAGNQPQHF.